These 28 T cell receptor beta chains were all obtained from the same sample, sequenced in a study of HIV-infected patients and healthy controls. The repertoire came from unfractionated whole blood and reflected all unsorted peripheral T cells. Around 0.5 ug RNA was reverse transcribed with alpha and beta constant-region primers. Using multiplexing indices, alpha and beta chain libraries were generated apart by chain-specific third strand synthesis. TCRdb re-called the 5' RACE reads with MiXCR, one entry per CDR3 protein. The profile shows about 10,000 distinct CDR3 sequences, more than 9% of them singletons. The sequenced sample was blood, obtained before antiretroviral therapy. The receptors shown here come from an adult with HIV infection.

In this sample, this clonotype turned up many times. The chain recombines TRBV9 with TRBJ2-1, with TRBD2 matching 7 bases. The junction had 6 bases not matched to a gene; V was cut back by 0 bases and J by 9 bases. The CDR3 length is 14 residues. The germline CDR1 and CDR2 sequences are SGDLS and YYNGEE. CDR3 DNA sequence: TGTGCCAGCAGCGTAGCACGAGCGGGGAGTGAGCAGTTCTTC. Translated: CASSVARAGSEQFF.

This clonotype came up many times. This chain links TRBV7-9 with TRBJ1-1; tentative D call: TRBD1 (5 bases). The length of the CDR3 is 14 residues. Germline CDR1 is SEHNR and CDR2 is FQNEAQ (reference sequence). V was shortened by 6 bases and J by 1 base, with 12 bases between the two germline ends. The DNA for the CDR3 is TGTGCCAGCAGTCCCTCGGGGCCGAACACTGAAGCTTTCTTT. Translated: CASSPSGPNTEAFF.

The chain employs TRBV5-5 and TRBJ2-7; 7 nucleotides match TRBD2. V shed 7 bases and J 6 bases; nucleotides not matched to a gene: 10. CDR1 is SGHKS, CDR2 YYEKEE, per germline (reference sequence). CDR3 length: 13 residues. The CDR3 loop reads CASDNAGEGEQYF. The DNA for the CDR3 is TGTGCCAGCGATAACGCCGGGGAGGGCGAGCAGTACTTC.

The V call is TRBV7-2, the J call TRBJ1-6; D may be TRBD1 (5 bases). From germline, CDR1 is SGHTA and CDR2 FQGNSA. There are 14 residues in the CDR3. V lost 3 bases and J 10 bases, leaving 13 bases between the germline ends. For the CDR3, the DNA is TGTGCCAGCAGCTTGCTGGGGGGAGGATCACCCCTCCACTTT. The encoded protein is CASSLLGGGSPLHF.

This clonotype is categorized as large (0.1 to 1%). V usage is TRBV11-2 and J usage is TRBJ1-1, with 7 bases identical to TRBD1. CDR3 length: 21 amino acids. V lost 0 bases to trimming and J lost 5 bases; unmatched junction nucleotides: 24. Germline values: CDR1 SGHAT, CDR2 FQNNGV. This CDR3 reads CASSLDLRGSHRAGQETEAFF. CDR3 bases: TGTGCCAGCAGCTTAGACCTCAGGGGGTCGCACAGGGCAGGACAAGAGACTGAAGCTTTCTTT.

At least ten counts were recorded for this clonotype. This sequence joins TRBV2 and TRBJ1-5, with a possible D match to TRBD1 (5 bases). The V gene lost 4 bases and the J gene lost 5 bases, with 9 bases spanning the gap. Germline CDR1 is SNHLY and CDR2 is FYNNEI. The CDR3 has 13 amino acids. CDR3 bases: TGTGCCAGCAGTGTCGGGGGAGATCAGCCCCAGCATTTT. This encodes CASSVGGDQPQHF.

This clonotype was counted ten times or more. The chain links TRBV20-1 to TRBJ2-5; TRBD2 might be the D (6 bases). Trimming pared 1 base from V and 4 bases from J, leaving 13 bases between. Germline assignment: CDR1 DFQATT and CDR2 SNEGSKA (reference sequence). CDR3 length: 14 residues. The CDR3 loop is CSARVGGRRETQYF. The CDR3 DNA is TGCAGTGCTAGAGTGGGGGGAAGGCGAGAGACCCAGTACTTC.

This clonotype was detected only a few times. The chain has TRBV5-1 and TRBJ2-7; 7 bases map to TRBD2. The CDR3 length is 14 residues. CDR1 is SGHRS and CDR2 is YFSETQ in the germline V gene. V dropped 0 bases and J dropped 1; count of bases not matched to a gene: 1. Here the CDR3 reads CASSLGRESYEQYF. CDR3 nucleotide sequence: TGCGCCAGCAGCTTGGGGCGGGAGTCCTACGAGCAGTACTTC.

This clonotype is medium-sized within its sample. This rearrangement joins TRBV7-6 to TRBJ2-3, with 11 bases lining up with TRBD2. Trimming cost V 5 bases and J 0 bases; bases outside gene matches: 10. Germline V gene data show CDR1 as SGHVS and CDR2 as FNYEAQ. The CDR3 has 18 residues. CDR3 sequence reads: CASSPRATSGASTDTQYF. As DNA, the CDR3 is TGTGCCAGCAGCCCCCGCGCGACTAGCGGGGCTAGCACAGATACGCAGTATTTT.

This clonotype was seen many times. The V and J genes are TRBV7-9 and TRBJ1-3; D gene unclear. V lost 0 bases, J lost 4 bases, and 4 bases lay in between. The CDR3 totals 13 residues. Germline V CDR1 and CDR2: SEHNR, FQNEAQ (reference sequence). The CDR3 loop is CASSLASGNTIYF. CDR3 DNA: TGTGCCAGCAGCTTAGCTTCCGGAAACACCATATATTTT.

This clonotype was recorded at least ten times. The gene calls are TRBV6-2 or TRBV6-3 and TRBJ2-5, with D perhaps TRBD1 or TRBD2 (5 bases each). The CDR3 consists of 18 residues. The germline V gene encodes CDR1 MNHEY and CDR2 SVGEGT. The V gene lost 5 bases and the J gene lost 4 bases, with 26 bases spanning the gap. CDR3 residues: CASSAPGQTVGVRETQYF. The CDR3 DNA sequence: TGTGCCAGCAGTGCTCCAGGACAAACAGTGGGGGTTCGAGAGACCCAGTACTTC.

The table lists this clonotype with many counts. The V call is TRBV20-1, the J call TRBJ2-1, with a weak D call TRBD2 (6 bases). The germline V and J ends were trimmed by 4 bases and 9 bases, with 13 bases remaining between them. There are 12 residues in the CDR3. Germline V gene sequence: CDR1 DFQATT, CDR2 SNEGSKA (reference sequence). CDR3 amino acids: CSATVTGSEQFF. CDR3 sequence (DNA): TGCAGTGCTACGGTCACCGGGAGTGAGCAGTTCTTC.

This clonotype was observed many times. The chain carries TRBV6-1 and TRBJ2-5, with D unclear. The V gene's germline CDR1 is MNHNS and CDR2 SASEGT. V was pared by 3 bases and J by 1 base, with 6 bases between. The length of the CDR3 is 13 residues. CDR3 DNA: TGTGCCAGCAGTGATTTGCCCCAAGAGACCCAGTACTTC. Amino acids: CASSDLPQETQYF.

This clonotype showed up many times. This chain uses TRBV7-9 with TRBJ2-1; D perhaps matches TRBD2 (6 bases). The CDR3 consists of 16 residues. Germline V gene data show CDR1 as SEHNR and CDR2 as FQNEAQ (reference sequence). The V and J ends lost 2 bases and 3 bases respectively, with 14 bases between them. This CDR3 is CASSLLGGSDYNEQFF. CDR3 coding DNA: TGTGCCAGCAGCTTACTAGGAGGGAGCGACTACAATGAGCAGTTCTTC.

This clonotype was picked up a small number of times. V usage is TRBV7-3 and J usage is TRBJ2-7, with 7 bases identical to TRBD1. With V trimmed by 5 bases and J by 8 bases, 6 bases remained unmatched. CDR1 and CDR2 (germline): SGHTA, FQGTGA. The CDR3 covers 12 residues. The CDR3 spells CASSPAQGQQYF. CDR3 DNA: TGTGCCAGCAGCCCCGCACAGGGGCAGCAGTACTTC. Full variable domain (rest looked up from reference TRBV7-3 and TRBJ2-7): GAGVSQTPSNKVTEKGKYVELRCDPISGHTALYWYRQSLGQGPEFLIYFQGTGAADDSGLPNDRFFAVRPEGSVSTLKIQRTERGDSAVYLCASSPAQGQQYFGPGTRLTVT.

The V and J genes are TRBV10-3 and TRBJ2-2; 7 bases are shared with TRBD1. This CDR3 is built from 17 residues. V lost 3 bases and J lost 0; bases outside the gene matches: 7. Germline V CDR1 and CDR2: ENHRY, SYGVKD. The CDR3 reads CAISDPTGDANTGELFF. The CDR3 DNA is TGTGCCATCAGTGACCCAACAGGGGACGCGAACACCGGGGAGCTGTTTTTT.

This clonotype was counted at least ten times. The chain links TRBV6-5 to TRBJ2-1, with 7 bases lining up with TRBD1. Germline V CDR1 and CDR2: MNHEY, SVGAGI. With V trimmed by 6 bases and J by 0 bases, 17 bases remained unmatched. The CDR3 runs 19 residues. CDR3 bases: TGTGCCAGCAGCGAAACGGGACAGAATATAGTAAGCTCCTACAATGAGCAGTTCTTC. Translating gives CASSETGQNIVSSYNEQFF.

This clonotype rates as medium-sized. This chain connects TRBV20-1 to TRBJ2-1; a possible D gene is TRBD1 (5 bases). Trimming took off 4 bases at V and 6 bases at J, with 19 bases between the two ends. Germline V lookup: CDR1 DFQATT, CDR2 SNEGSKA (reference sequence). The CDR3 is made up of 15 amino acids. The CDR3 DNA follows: TGCAGTGCTATCCTCACTGGGGCCCTAGGCAATGAGCAGTTCTTC. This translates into CSAILTGALGNEQFF.

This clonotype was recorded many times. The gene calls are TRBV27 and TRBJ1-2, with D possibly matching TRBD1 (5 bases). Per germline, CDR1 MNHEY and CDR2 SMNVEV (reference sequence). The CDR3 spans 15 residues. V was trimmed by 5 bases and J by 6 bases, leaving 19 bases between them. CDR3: CASSENRRPGHGYTF. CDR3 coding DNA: TGTGCCAGCAGTGAAAACAGGAGGCCTGGACATGGCTACACCTTC.

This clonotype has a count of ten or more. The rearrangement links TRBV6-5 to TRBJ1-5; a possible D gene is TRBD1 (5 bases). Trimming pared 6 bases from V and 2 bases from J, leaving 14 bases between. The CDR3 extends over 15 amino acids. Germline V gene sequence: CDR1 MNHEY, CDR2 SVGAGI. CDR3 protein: CASSPAREGNQPQHF. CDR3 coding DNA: TGTGCCAGCAGCCCAGCCAGGGAAGGCAATCAGCCCCAGCATTTT.

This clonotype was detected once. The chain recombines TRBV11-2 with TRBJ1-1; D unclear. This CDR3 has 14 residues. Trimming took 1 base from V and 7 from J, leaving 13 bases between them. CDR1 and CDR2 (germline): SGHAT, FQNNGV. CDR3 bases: TGTGCCAGCAGCTTAGTTCACGGTGTGGGTGAAGCTTTCTTT. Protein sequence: CASSLVHGVGEAFF.

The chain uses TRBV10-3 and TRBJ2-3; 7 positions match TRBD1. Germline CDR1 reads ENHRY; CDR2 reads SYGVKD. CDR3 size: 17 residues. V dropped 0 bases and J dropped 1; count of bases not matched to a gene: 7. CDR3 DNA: TGTGCCATCAGTGAGTCAGGGGGCGGCCTGGGCACAGATACGCAGTATTTT. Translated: CAISESGGGLGTDTQYF.

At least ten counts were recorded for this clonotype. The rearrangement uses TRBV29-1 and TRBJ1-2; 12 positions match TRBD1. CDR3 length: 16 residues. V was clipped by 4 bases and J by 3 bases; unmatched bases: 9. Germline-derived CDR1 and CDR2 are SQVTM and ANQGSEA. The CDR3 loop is CSVGPGQGASDYGYTF. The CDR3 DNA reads TGCAGCGTTGGACCGGGACAGGGGGCTTCCGACTATGGCTACACCTTC. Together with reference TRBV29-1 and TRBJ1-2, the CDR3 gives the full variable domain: SAVISQKPSRDICQRGTSLTIQCQVDSQVTMMFWYRQQPGQSLTLIATANQGSEATYESGFVIDKFPISRPNLTFSTLTVSNMSPEDSSIYLCSVGPGQGASDYGYTFGSGTRLTVV.

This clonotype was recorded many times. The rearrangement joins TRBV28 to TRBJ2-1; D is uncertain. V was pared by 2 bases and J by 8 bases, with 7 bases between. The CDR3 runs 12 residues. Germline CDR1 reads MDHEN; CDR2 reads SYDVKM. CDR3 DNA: TGTGCCAGCAGTTTACGGGCCGATGAGCAGTTCTTC. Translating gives CASSLRADEQFF.

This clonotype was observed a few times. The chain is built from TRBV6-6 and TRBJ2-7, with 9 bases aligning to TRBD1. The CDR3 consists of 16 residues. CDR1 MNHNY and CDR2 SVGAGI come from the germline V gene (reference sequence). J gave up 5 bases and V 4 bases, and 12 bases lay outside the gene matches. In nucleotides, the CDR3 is TGTGCCAGCAGTTCCTCGGGGACAGGGCTTGTCAACGAGCAGTACTTC. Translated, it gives CASSSSGTGLVNEQYF.

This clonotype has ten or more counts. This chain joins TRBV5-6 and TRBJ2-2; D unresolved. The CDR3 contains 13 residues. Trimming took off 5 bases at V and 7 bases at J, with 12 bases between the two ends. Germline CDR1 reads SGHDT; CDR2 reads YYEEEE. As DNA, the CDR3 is TGTGCCAGCAGTTCTTTAGCTAGCGGGGAGCTGTTTTTT. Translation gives CASSSLASGELFF. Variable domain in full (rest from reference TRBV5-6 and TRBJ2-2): DAGVTQSPTHLIKTRGQQVTLRCSPKSGHDTVSWYQQALGQGPQFIFQYYEEEERQRGNFPDRFSGHQFPNYSSELNVNALLLGDSALYLCASSSLASGELFFGEGSRLTVL.

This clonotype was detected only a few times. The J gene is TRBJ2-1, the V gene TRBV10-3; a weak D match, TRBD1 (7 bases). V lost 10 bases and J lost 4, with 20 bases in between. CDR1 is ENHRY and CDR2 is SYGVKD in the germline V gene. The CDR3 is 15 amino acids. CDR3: CATTQTAGQYNEQFF. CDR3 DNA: TGTGCCACCACCCAAACCGCGGGACAGTACAATGAGCAGTTCTTC.

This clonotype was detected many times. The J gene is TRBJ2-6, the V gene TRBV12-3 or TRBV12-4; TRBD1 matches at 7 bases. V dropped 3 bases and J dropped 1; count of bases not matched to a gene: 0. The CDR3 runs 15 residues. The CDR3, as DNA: TGTGCCAGCAGTTTCAGGGGGTCTGGGGCCAACGTCCTGACTTTC. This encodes CASSFRGSGANVLTF.